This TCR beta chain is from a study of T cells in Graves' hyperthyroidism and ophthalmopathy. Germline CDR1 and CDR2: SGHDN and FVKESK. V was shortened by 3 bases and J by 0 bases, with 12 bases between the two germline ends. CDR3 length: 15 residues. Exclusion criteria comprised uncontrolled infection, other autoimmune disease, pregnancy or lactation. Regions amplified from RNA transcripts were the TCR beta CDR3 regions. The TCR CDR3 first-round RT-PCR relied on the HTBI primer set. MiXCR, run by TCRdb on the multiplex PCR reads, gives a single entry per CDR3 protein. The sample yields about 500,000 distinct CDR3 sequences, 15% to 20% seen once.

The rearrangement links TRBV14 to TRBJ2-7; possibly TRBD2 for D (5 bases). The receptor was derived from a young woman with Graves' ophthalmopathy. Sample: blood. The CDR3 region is CASSQAERSSYEQYF. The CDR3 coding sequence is TGTGCCAGCAGCCAGGCCGAGCGGAGCTCCTACGAGCAGTACTTC.